This entry lists 25 T cell receptor beta chains sequenced from one sample in a study of graft-versus-host responses after intestinal transplantation. Clones were sequenced by immunoSEQ multiplex PCR, and TCRdb holds only the in-frame ones, with some missing. The table has tens of thousands of clones, 90% to 95% seen once. Their cognate antigens are unknown. The source was unstimulated CD8+ T cells sorted from spleen or lymph node cells, collected before transplant. These receptors all stem from a human donor who was the organ donor for an intestinal transplant.

This CDR3 is CAWSWGSGEQYF. The CDR3 nucleotides read TGTGCCTGGAGTTGGGGCTCCGGCGAGCAGTACTTC. J is TRBJ2-7 and V is TRBV30, with D maybe TRBD1 (5 bases). Looked up from germline, CDR1 is GTSNPN and CDR2 is SVGIG (reference sequence). Trimming stripped 2 bases from V and 6 bases from J, with 11 bases between. The CDR3 is 12 residues long.

V usage is TRBV7-9 and J usage is TRBJ1-1; D is ambiguous. The length of the CDR3 is 13 residues. V was cut by 5 bases and J by 3 bases, with 10 bases left in between. Germline V CDR1 and CDR2: SEHNR, FQNEAQ (reference sequence). The CDR3 loop reads CASSRTPHTEAFF. For the CDR3, the DNA is TGTGCCAGCAGCCGAACCCCGCACACTGAAGCTTTCTTT. Supplemented by reference TRBV7-9 and TRBJ1-1, the full variable domain reads DTGVSQNPRHKITKRGQNVTFRCDPISEHNRLYWYRQTLGQGPEFLTYFQNEAQLEKSRLLSDRFSAERPKGSFSTLEIQRTEQGDSAMYLCASSRTPHTEAFFGQGTRLTVV.

The CDR3 is CASSTPGTGGEEKLFF. DNA for the CDR3: TGTGCCAGCAGCACACCTGGGACAGGGGGAGAGGAAAAACTGTTTTTT. The V call is TRBV11-2, the J call TRBJ1-4; TRBD1 matches at 11 bases. The J segment lost 8 bases and the V segment lost 5 bases, leaving 10 bases of the junction unmatched. CDR3 length: 16 amino acids. Per germline, CDR1 SGHAT and CDR2 FQNNGV.

The V gene is TRBV11-2, the J gene TRBJ2-7; TRBD1 or TRBD2 may be the D gene (5 bases each). V shed 0 bases and J shed 3 bases, with 9 bases lying between them. Germline V lookup: CDR1 SGHAT, CDR2 FQNNGV. The CDR3 is 14 amino acids. CDR3 sequence (DNA): TGTGCCAGCAGCTTAGAATGGGGGAGCTACGAGCAGTACTTC. It translates to CASSLEWGSYEQYF.

As DNA, the CDR3 is TGTGCCAGCAGCTCCCACCAGGGCCCGAACACTGAAGCTTTCTTT. Its translation: CASSSHQGPNTEAFF. This sequence joins TRBV7-3 and TRBJ1-1, with TRBD1 as a possible D gene (5 bases). The CDR3 totals 15 residues. V lost 4 bases, J lost 1 base, and 13 bases lay in between. The V gene's germline CDR1 is SGHTA and CDR2 FQGTGA. The full variable domain, in which reference TRBV7-3 and TRBJ1-1 provide the parts outside the CDR3, is GAGVSQTPSNKVTEKGKYVELRCDPISGHTALYWYRQSLGQGPEFLIYFQGTGAADDSGLPNDRFFAVRPEGSVSTLKIQRTERGDSAVYLCASSSHQGPNTEAFFGQGTRLTVV.

The rearrangement uses TRBV7-8 and TRBJ1-4, with a tentative D call TRBD1 (5 bases). Germline lookup yields CDR1 SGHVS and CDR2 FQNEAQ. Trimming removed 2 bases from V and 7 bases from J, with 14 bases in between. The CDR3 spans 15 residues. CDR3 sequence reads: CASSLLPRDGEKLFF. The CDR3 nucleotides are TGTGCCAGCAGCTTACTCCCCAGGGATGGTGAAAAACTGTTTTTT.

This sequence joins TRBV14 and TRBJ2-1; D remains unclear. This CDR3 is built from 16 residues. Germline assignment: CDR1 SGHDN and CDR2 FVKESK. V was pared by 5 bases and J by 0 bases, with 14 bases between. Written as DNA, the CDR3 is TGTGCCAGCAGCTACAGTGGAAAAAGCTCCTACAATGAGCAGTTCTTC. Its protein is CASSYSGKSSYNEQFF.

This chain connects TRBV2 to TRBJ1-6, with TRBD1 identical over 7 bases. The trim removed 6 bases at V and 7 bases at J, leaving 6 bases unmatched. CDR1 and CDR2 (germline): SNHLY, FYNNEI. There are 14 residues in the CDR3. The CDR3 DNA sequence: TGTGCCAGCAGCGCAGGGGGACGGAATTCACCCCTCCACTTT. Its protein product is CASSAGGRNSPLHF.

The J gene is TRBJ2-5, the V gene TRBV6-5, with D unresolved. Germline CDR1 MNHEY, CDR2 SVGAGI. The length of the CDR3 is 14 residues. Trimming removed 2 bases at V and 5 bases at J, with 12 bases between. CDR3: CASSYVADQETQYF. The CDR3 nucleotides read TGTGCCAGCAGTTACGTGGCAGATCAGGAGACCCAGTACTTC.

CDR3 nucleotides: TGTGCCAGCAGCTTGAAGGGTCCAGGGACTCGAAAAAACACCGGGGAGCTGTTTTTT. As protein: CASSLKGPGTRKNTGELFF. The rearrangement joins TRBV5-6 to TRBJ2-2; TRBD2 might be the D (6 bases). Trimming left V 1 base short and J 2 bases short, with 21 bases between. The CDR3 totals 19 residues. CDR1 and CDR2 (germline): SGHDT, YYEEEE.

In its sample, this clone was seen a few times. The chain has TRBV6-1 and TRBJ2-7; TRBD1 aligns across 7 bases. In germline, CDR1 is MNHNS, CDR2 SASEGT. The V and J ends lost 5 bases and 3 bases, in that order; junction bases with no gene match: 7. The CDR3 runs to 14 residues. The CDR3 spells CASSSDRDLYEQYF. Here the CDR3 DNA reads TGTGCCAGCAGTTCCGACAGGGACCTCTACGAGCAGTACTTC.

The rearrangement links TRBV6-1 to TRBJ2-1; D remains unclear. Trimming stripped 2 bases from V and 1 base from J, with 9 bases between. CDR1 is MNHNS, CDR2 SASEGT, per germline. The CDR3 extends over 15 amino acids. DNA for the CDR3: TGTGCCAGCAGTGAATCTCTGGTATCCTACAATGAGCAGTTCTTC. It encodes CASSESLVSYNEQFF.

The rearrangement uses TRBV6-4 and TRBJ2-3, with 11 bases matching TRBD2. V shed 6 bases and J 1 base; nucleotides not matched to a gene: 3. This CDR3 contains 15 residues. Germline CDR1 and CDR2: MRHNA and SNTAGT. CDR3 bases: TGTGCCAGCAGCCTACTAGCGGGGGGCACAGATACGCAGTATTTT. It translates to CASSLLAGGTDTQYF.

This sequence joins TRBV5-5 and TRBJ1-6; D not certain. Deletions cut 4 bases from V and 3 bases from J, with 14 bases between. In germline, CDR1 is SGHKS, CDR2 YYEKEE (reference sequence). The CDR3 extends over 16 amino acids. The CDR3 reads CASSGTGEGYNSPLHF. The DNA of the CDR3 is TGTGCCAGCAGCGGAACGGGAGAGGGCTATAATTCACCCCTCCACTTT.

The genes are TRBV4-1 and TRBJ2-7; D possibly matches TRBD1 or TRBD2 (5 bases each). V gave up 0 bases and J gave up 5 bases, with 8 bases separating them. The CDR3 spans 13 residues. Germline V gene data show CDR1 as MGHRA and CDR2 as YSYEKL. CDR3 residues: CASSQEGRDEQYF. The DNA of the CDR3 is TGCGCCAGCAGCCAAGAGGGGCGGGACGAGCAGTACTTC.

The rearrangement uses TRBV27 and TRBJ2-2, with TRBD2 matching 13 bases. Germline values: CDR1 MNHEY, CDR2 SMNVEV (reference sequence). V lost 6 bases and J lost 4; bases outside the gene matches: 11. The CDR3 extends over 18 amino acids. The CDR3 coding sequence is TGTGCCAGCAGACTACAATCATGGACTAGCGGGAGCACCGGGGAGCTGTTTTTT. Translation gives CASRLQSWTSGSTGELFF.

This chain joins TRBV5-6 and TRBJ2-7; TRBD1 matches 11 bases. The J segment lost 6 bases and the V segment lost 2 bases, leaving 4 bases of the junction unmatched. The CDR3 sequence is 14 residues long. Germline V gene sequence: CDR1 SGHDT, CDR2 YYEEEE. CDR3 DNA sequence: TGTGCCAGCAGCTTTGGGACAGGGGGTGTCGAGCAGTACTTC. Translated, it gives CASSFGTGGVEQYF.

The rearrangement uses TRBV7-9 and TRBJ1-3; D unresolved. V lost 4 bases and J 1 base, leaving 17 bases between the germline ends. The length of the CDR3 is 17 residues. Germline assignment: CDR1 SEHNR and CDR2 FQNEAQ (reference sequence). The CDR3 DNA reads TGTGCCAGCAGCTCCGATAGTTGGGGTGGATCTGGAAACACCATATATTTT. It codes for CASSSDSWGGSGNTIYF.

The chain has TRBV7-3 and TRBJ2-7; TRBD1 aligns across 12 bases. The CDR3 spans 13 residues. With 6 bases clipped from V and 6 bases from J, the junction kept 3 bases outside the gene matches. Germline CDR1 reads SGHTA; CDR2 reads FQGTGA. CDR3 DNA: TGTGCCAGCAGTATGGGACAGGGGGCCGAGCAGTACTTC. It translates to CASSMGQGAEQYF.

The chain uses TRBV15 and TRBJ1-1; TRBD1 matches 8 bases. The junction had 9 bases not matched to a gene; V was cut back by 0 bases and J by 3 bases. This CDR3 is 17 amino acids long. The germline CDR1 and CDR2 sequences are LNHNV and YYDKDF (reference sequence). The CDR3 DNA reads as TGTGCCACCAGCAGAGATCCGTCGCAGGGGGCCGACACTGAAGCTTTCTTT. Protein sequence: CATSRDPSQGADTEAFF.

The chain couples TRBV6-5 to TRBJ1-1; D might be TRBD1 (6 bases). V gave up 9 bases and J gave up 6 bases, with 20 bases separating them. This CDR3 is built from 14 residues. Germline CDR1 and CDR2: MNHEY and SVGAGI. The CDR3 sequence: CASYRQAVGAEAFF. Here the CDR3 DNA reads TGTGCCAGTTACCGACAGGCCGTGGGGGCTGAAGCTTTCTTT.

DNA of the CDR3: TGTGCCAGCCAGGAGCGGAGCTCCCAAGAGACCCAGTACTTC. Its protein product is CASQERSSQETQYF. The chain recombines TRBV2 with TRBJ2-5; D perhaps matches TRBD2 (5 bases). The CDR3 spans 14 residues. The V and J ends lost 8 bases and 1 base respectively, with 14 bases between them. Germline V gene lookup returns CDR1 SNHLY and CDR2 FYNNEI.

The rearrangement links TRBV7-8 to TRBJ2-7, with TRBD1 as a possible D gene (5 bases). The germline V gene has CDR1 SGHVS and CDR2 FQNEAQ. V gave up 4 bases and J gave up 3 bases, with 16 bases separating them. The CDR3 spans 15 residues. CDR3 residues: CASSSDSRLFYEQYF. The CDR3 nucleotides are TGTGCCAGCAGCTCCGACAGTCGTTTATTCTACGAGCAGTACTTC.

This clone has a handful of counts. The chain uses TRBV4-1 and TRBJ2-3; TRBD1 aligns across 7 bases. This CDR3 comprises 17 residues. Germline CDR1 MGHRA, CDR2 YSYEKL. J lost 4 bases, V lost 0 bases, and 10 bases had no gene match. The CDR3 spells CASSQDPQGVHSDTQYF. The CDR3 nucleotides are TGCGCCAGCAGCCAAGATCCTCAGGGGGTTCATTCAGATACGCAGTATTTT.

This sequence joins TRBV27 and TRBJ2-7, with TRBD1 as a possible D gene (8 bases). Between the trimmed V and J ends, which lost 2 bases and 3 bases, there was a span of 14 bases. CDR1 is MNHEY and CDR2 is SMNVEV in the germline V gene (reference sequence). The CDR3 totals 15 residues. CDR3 in DNA: TGTGCCAGCAGTTTAACAGGGGGGGAGGTCTACGAGCAGTACTTC. It encodes CASSLTGGEVYEQYF.